This TCR beta chain derives from a study of a mutant IDH1 vaccine in newly diagnosed glioma. Overall study context: Patients had received radiotherapy, temozolomide, or both previously, most receiving both. General study points: The authors found pseudoprogression apparently unrelated to changes in top peripheral T cell clonotypes.

Germline V CDR1 and CDR2: ENHRY, SYGVKD. V was clipped by 5 bases and J by 2 bases, with 12 bases between them. CDR3 length equals 14 residues. Only in-frame clones appear in the TCRdb table, and some are missing; sequencing was by immunoSEQ multiplex PCR. Among around 32,000 clones listed, approximately 82% were seen once. Details on this clone: Antigen specificity is unknown.

Stated time point: week 35, safety follow-up. Alongside topical imiquimod, each dose of vaccine comprised 300 ug of mutant IDH1 20-mer peptide. The sample here was PBMCs, taken from a glioma patient whose treatment included an IDH1 peptide vaccine. The source is a woman aged 18-29 years with glioma. The rearrangement links TRBV10-3 to TRBJ2-5, with D maybe TRBD1 (6 bases). The CDR3 DNA reads TGTGCCATCAGTTCCGGGACACCTCAAGAGACCCAGTACTTC. Residues: CAISSGTPQETQYF.